A single sample gave rise to the 18 T cell receptor beta chains below, sequenced in a study of cytomegalovirus exposure and HLA in healthy donors. Primers: 60 Vbeta forward and 13 Jbeta reverse. Assay: immunoSEQ multiplex PCR; the TCRdb copy retains only in-frame clones and omits some. The sample has about 55,000 clones; around 78% are singletons. Material: PBMCs. Receptor source: a female donor in good health and CMV-seronegative.

The chain couples TRBV4-1 to TRBJ1-1, with D hard to call. Germline V gene data show CDR1 as MGHRA and CDR2 as YSYEKL. The CDR3 contains 11 residues. V lost 9 bases and J lost 1, with 6 bases in between. CDR3 sequence reads: CASYRNTEAFF. The CDR3 coding sequence is TGCGCCAGTTACAGGAACACTGAAGCTTTCTTT.

V is TRBV7-9 and J is TRBJ2-3; 9 bases match TRBD1. The germline gives CDR1 SEHNR, CDR2 FQNEAQ (reference sequence). The CDR3 covers 15 residues. The V and J ends lost 5 bases and 2 bases, in that order; junction bases with no gene match: 5. The CDR3 sequence: CASSTGTGNTDTQYF. The DNA for the CDR3 is TGTGCCAGCAGCACCGGGACAGGGAACACAGATACGCAGTATTTT.

V gene TRBV7-9 combines with J gene TRBJ1-2; perhaps TRBD1 as D (6 bases). Trimming pared 2 bases from V and 6 bases from J, leaving 16 bases between. Germline V gene data show CDR1 as SEHNR and CDR2 as FQNEAQ (reference sequence). The CDR3 runs 15 residues. CDR3 coding DNA: TGTGCCAGCAGCTTACAGGACAGCCCCACCCATGGCTACACCTTC. Its protein is CASSLQDSPTHGYTF.

The gene calls are TRBV7-9 and TRBJ2-1, with TRBD2 identical over 12 bases. Germline CDR1 is SEHNR and CDR2 is FQNEAQ (reference sequence). The trim removed 1 base at V and 5 bases at J, leaving 0 bases unmatched. The CDR3 runs to 15 residues. The CDR3 DNA is TGTGCCAGCAGCTTAGGGACTAGCGGGAACAATGAGCAGTTCTTC. This codes for CASSLGTSGNNEQFF.

This clone was seen a single time. V usage is TRBV7-3 and J usage is TRBJ2-7; a weak D match, TRBD1 (5 bases). Trimming stripped 3 bases from V and 3 bases from J, with 9 bases between. Germline CDR1 is SGHTA and CDR2 is FQGTGA. The CDR3 sequence is 13 residues long. The CDR3 reads CASSFGQNYEQYF. The DNA of the CDR3 is TGTGCCAGCAGCTTTGGACAAAACTACGAGCAGTACTTC.

The V gene is TRBV5-1, the J gene TRBJ1-2, with 11 bases aligning to TRBD1. Trimming at V came to 4 bases and at J to 0 bases, leaving 5 bases not matched to a gene. This CDR3 is 16 amino acids long. Germline assignment: CDR1 SGHRS and CDR2 YFSETQ. As DNA, the CDR3 is TGCGCCAGCAGCATAGGACAGGGGGCATCTAACTATGGCTACACCTTC. It specifies CASSIGQGASNYGYTF.

The chain has TRBV5-1 and TRBJ2-1; 11 nucleotides match TRBD2. The CDR3 is 15 amino acids. The V segment lost 2 bases and the J segment 10 bases; nucleotides outside the gene matches: 8. Germline CDR1 SGHRS, CDR2 YFSETQ. In DNA, the CDR3 is TGCGCCAGCAGCTTACTAGCGGGGGCCACAGGGGAGCAGTTCTTC. Its translation is CASSLLAGATGEQFF.

This clone was detected only a few times. The chain carries TRBV19 and TRBJ1-5; D is perhaps TRBD1 (5 bases). The CDR3 is made up of 14 amino acids. Trimming took off 10 bases at V and 0 bases at J, with 13 bases between the two ends. Looked up from germline, CDR1 is LNHDA and CDR2 is SQIVND (reference sequence). CDR3 region: CATGRSFSNQPQHF. Written as DNA, the CDR3 is TGTGCCACAGGGCGGTCATTTAGCAATCAGCCCCAGCATTTT.

The chain joins TRBV29-1 to TRBJ1-2; possible D gene TRBD1, 6 bases. This CDR3 is built from 14 residues. V gave up 2 bases and J gave up 4 bases, with 14 bases separating them. Germline CDR1 SQVTM, CDR2 ANQGSEA. CDR3 sequence reads: CSVELFQGFYGYTF. CDR3 nucleotide sequence: TGCAGCGTTGAATTGTTTCAGGGGTTCTATGGCTACACCTTC.

The genes are TRBV6-5 and TRBJ2-7; tentative D call: TRBD2 (6 bases). In germline, CDR1 is MNHEY, CDR2 SVGAGI. The length of the CDR3 is 13 residues. The ends were cut back, 0 bases at V and 8 bases at J, with 11 bases in the middle. CDR3 in DNA: TGTGCCAGCAGTTACTCGACGCGGGGCAAGCAGTACTTC. It codes for CASSYSTRGKQYF.

This chain connects TRBV19 to TRBJ1-2; 7 bases line up with TRBD1. The CDR3 is 15 residues long. V shed 3 bases and J 5 bases; nucleotides not matched to a gene: 9. CDR1 is LNHDA, CDR2 SQIVND, per germline (reference sequence). The chain's CDR3 is CASSILDRANYGYTF. Here the CDR3 DNA reads TGTGCCAGTAGTATTCTCGACAGGGCCAATTATGGCTACACCTTC.

The CDR3 DNA sequence: TGTGCCAGCAGCTTAGCTCTAGCGGGGGGGTATTTT. Residues: CASSLALAGGYF. The chain is built from TRBV7-2 and TRBJ2-3, with 11 bases identical to TRBD2. The CDR3 totals 12 residues. The J segment lost 14 bases and the V segment lost 0 bases, leaving 1 base of the junction unmatched. CDR1 is SGHTA, CDR2 FQGNSA, per germline.

This clone was detected only once. The chain carries TRBV7-9 and TRBJ1-1; weak D call: TRBD1 (6 bases). The CDR3 totals 12 residues. V was pared by 5 bases and J by 8 bases, with 12 bases between. The germline V gene encodes CDR1 SEHNR and CDR2 FQNEAQ (reference sequence). The CDR3 loop is CASSHIGTEAFF. Here the CDR3 DNA reads TGTGCCAGCAGCCACATAGGGACAGAAGCTTTCTTT.

This chain links TRBV7-2 with TRBJ2-5; unclear D gene. The germline V gene has CDR1 SGHTA and CDR2 FQGNSA. The ends were cut back, 5 bases at V and 11 bases at J, with 24 bases in the middle. The CDR3 spans 15 residues. The CDR3 protein is CASSLLDNRLKEQYF. The CDR3 DNA follows: TGTGCCAGCAGCCTCCTCGACAACCGGCTTAAAGAGCAGTACTTC. Together with reference TRBV7-2 and TRBJ2-5, the CDR3 gives the full variable domain: GAGVSQSPSNKVTEKGKDVELRCDPISGHTALYWYRQSLGQGLEFLIYFQGNSAPDKSGLPSDRFSAERTGGSVSTLTIQRTQQEDSAVYLCASSLLDNRLKEQYFGPGTRLLVL.

The J gene is TRBJ2-3, the V gene TRBV7-8; maybe TRBD2 (5 bases). The CDR3 runs 16 residues. The germline V gene has CDR1 SGHVS and CDR2 FQNEAQ. V was trimmed by 2 bases and J by 12 bases, leaving 24 bases between them. The CDR3 bases are TGTGCCAGCAGCTTACAGAGTCCGGCTAGCAGTCAGAAACAGTATTTT. Translating it yields CASSLQSPASSQKQYF.

V gene TRBV5-6 combines with J gene TRBJ2-7, with a tentative D call TRBD2 (5 bases). V was shortened by 0 bases and J by 5 bases, with 6 bases between the two germline ends. CDR3 length: 12 residues. Germline V gene lookup returns CDR1 SGHDT and CDR2 YYEEEE. Here the CDR3 reads CASSLARDEQYF. In DNA form, the CDR3 reads TGTGCCAGCAGCTTGGCGAGGGACGAGCAGTACTTC.

The chain uses TRBV4-2 and TRBJ1-4; D not resolved. CDR3 length: 16 amino acids. The germline V gene has CDR1 LGHNA and CDR2 YNFKEQ. Trimming stripped 0 bases from V and 10 bases from J, with 18 bases between. The DNA for the CDR3 is TGTGCCAGCAGCCAAGACCGGCAGTCCGCTCTAGGAAAACTGTTTTTT. It encodes CASSQDRQSALGKLFF.

The V call is TRBV28, the J call TRBJ1-1; 7 nucleotides match TRBD1. V lost 2 bases and J lost 5; bases outside the gene matches: 5. Germline CDR1 reads MDHEN; CDR2 reads SYDVKM. The CDR3 loop spans 14 amino acids. The CDR3 sequence: CASSLHRGVTEAFF. The CDR3 coding sequence is TGTGCCAGCAGTTTACACAGGGGTGTGACTGAAGCTTTCTTT.